This TCR beta chain appears in the sequencing data of a study of OX40 agonist ivuxolimab in advanced cancers. General study results and limits: There was clonal expansion of CD4+ and CD8+ blood T cells by week 6 at 0.1 to 3.0 mg/kg.

This CDR3 has 15 residues. V trimming: 6 bases; J trimming: 3 bases; junction bases outside the gene matches: 6. The V gene's germline CDR1 is PRHDT and CDR2 FYEKMQ (reference sequence). In regard to this clone: Antigen specificity is unknown.

TCRdb's table, derived via immunoSEQ multiplex PCR, lists solely in-frame clones and lacks some. The repertoire holds 60,000 to 85,000 clones, with around 92% as singletons. Specimen: CD4+ or CD8+ T cells sorted from blood, collected in a trial of the OX40 agonist ivuxolimab. This clonotype originated in an adult with an advanced solid tumor such as melanoma, head and neck, liver or kidney cancer. The chain employs TRBV13 and TRBJ2-4; 9 nucleotides align to TRBD2. CDR3 amino acids: CASSERGANKNIQYF. CDR3 sequence (DNA): TGTGCCAGCAGTGAGCGGGGGGCCAACAAAAACATTCAGTACTTC.